The 12 T cell receptor beta chains below were found in one sample sequenced in a study of T cell responses to AZD1222 COVID-19 vaccine. Sequencing was performed with immunoSEQ multiplex PCR; in TCRdb, only in-frame clones are kept and a portion is missing. The sample holds about 140,000 clones, about 91% seen once. This specimen consisted of peripheral blood, obtained on day 0 of AZD1222 vaccination. Receptors originate from an adult in good health.

This clone was counted once. This chain joins TRBV15 and TRBJ2-7; D may correspond to TRBD1 or TRBD2 (9 bases each). V lost 1 base, J lost 6 bases, and 28 bases lay in between. Germline CDR1 and CDR2: LNHNV and YYDKDF (reference sequence). The CDR3 totals 19 residues. CDR3 sequence (DNA): TGTGCCACCAGCAGAGGGGACAGGGATCCTGCGGGGGGGCAGTCCGAGCAGTACTTC. Protein sequence: CATSRGDRDPAGGQSEQYF.

The gene calls are TRBV2 and TRBJ2-1, with TRBD2 matching over 9 bases. The germline V gene has CDR1 SNHLY and CDR2 FYNNEI. V trimming: 10 bases; J trimming: 7 bases; junction bases outside the gene matches: 14. This CDR3 contains 15 residues. In nucleotides, the CDR3 is TGTGCCATCAGAGCAACAGCGGGAGGCTTAAATGAGCAGTTCTTC. It yields the protein CAIRATAGGLNEQFF.

This clone was seen a single time. The chain uses TRBV4-1 and TRBJ2-7; 7 bases agree with TRBD1. The V segment lost 0 bases and the J segment 3 bases; nucleotides outside the gene matches: 8. Germline-derived CDR1 and CDR2 are MGHRA and YSYEKL. The CDR3 is 16 amino acids. The CDR3 loop reads CASSQDHGQDNYEQYF. The CDR3 region has the DNA TGCGCCAGCAGCCAAGACCATGGACAGGACAACTACGAGCAGTACTTC.

The rearrangement uses TRBV18 and TRBJ1-1; tentative D call: TRBD1 (5 bases). The CDR3 sequence is 14 residues long. V was trimmed by 5 bases and J by 4 bases, leaving 14 bases between them. Germline values: CDR1 KGHSH, CDR2 LQKENI. The CDR3 spells CASSTRGMFTEAFF. Here the CDR3 DNA reads TGTGCCAGCTCAACTAGGGGTATGTTCACTGAAGCTTTCTTT.

The rearrangement joins TRBV7-9 to TRBJ1-5; no clear D. There are 13 residues in the CDR3. The V gene lost 1 base and the J gene lost 11 bases, with 12 bases spanning the gap. The germline V gene has CDR1 SEHNR and CDR2 FQNEAQ (reference sequence). CDR3 sequence: CASSLGSRMAQHF. The CDR3 nucleotides read TGTGCCAGCAGCTTAGGGTCAAGGATGGCCCAGCATTTT.

CDR3 bases: TGTGCCAGCAGCCCCCGACGGTCCTATGGCTACACCTTC. This translates into CASSPRRSYGYTF. This chain links TRBV11-2 with TRBJ1-2; no clear D. The CDR3 is 13 residues long. With 5 bases removed from V and 4 bases from J, the gap between germline ends came to 11 bases. Germline loops: CDR1 SGHAT, CDR2 FQNNGV.

This rearrangement joins TRBV27 to TRBJ2-7; D gene unclear. Germline-derived CDR1 and CDR2 are MNHEY and SMNVEV (reference sequence). The CDR3 consists of 14 residues. The ends were cut back, 2 bases at V and 0 bases at J, with 8 bases in the middle. The CDR3 nucleotides are TGTGCCAGCAGTTTACCGATAAGCTCCTACGAGCAGTACTTC. Protein product: CASSLPISSYEQYF.

This sequence joins TRBV10-3 and TRBJ1-2, with D unclear. Deletions cut 8 bases from V and 5 bases from J, with 21 bases between. This CDR3 is built from 15 residues. Germline CDR1 reads ENHRY; CDR2 reads SYGVKD. CDR3 in DNA: TGTGCCATCCGGTTTTCCTTTAGCCCGTTTTATGGCTACACCTTC. This translates into CAIRFSFSPFYGYTF.

The chain recombines TRBV3-1 (or the pseudogene TRBV3-2) with TRBJ1-2, with a weak D call TRBD1 (6 bases). Trimming took off 3 bases at V and 0 bases at J, with 17 bases between the two ends. The CDR3 totals 17 residues. The germline V gene encodes CDR1 LGHDT and CDR2 YNNKEL (reference sequence). CDR3 bases: TGTGCCAGCAGCCACTTAACAGGGCACCTTACTAACTATGGCTACACCTTC. It yields the protein CASSHLTGHLTNYGYTF.

The chain has TRBV7-8 and TRBJ1-2; 11 nucleotides align to TRBD1. This CDR3 comprises 16 residues. Looked up from germline, CDR1 is SGHVS and CDR2 is FQNEAQ. With 5 bases clipped from V and 0 bases from J, the junction kept 5 bases outside the gene matches. The CDR3, as DNA: TGTGCCAGCAGCCTCGGGACAGGGGGAGCTAACTATGGCTACACCTTC. It is translated as CASSLGTGGANYGYTF. The full variable domain, with the rest looked up from reference TRBV7-8 and TRBJ1-2, is GAGVSQSPRYKVAKRGQDVALRCDPISGHVSLFWYQQALGQGPEFLTYFQNEAQLDKSGLPSDRFFAERPEGSVSTLKIQRTQQEDSAVYLCASSLGTGGANYGYTFGSGTRLTVV.

This chain links TRBV5-1 with TRBJ2-2; weak D call: TRBD1 (5 bases). V dropped 0 bases and J dropped 5 bases, with 8 bases sitting between them. Germline CDR1 is SGHRS and CDR2 is YFSETQ. The CDR3 has 14 residues. The CDR3 sequence is CASSLAGLTGELFF. CDR3 bases: TGCGCCAGCAGCTTGGCAGGGTTAACCGGGGAGCTGTTTTTT.

This chain links TRBV12-3 or TRBV12-4 with TRBJ2-3; D call uncertain. CDR3 size: 11 residues. V was pared by 6 bases and J by 6 bases, with 7 bases between. CDR3 in DNA: TGTGCCAGCAGCTCCATTGATACGCAGTATTTT. It yields the protein CASSSIDTQYF.